This T cell receptor (beta chain) comes out of a study of identical twins. A universal primer site was added by template switching, and unique molecular identifiers were carried by the cDNA. TCRdb ran MiXCR on the 5' RACE reads and lists one entry per CDR3 protein. This table has approximately 490,000 distinct CDR3 sequences, about 20% appearing once. Germline lookup yields CDR1 SQVTM and CDR2 ANQGSEA. The CDR3 totals 12 residues. V was clipped by 1 base and J by 12 bases; unmatched bases: 5. The same specimen was also included in a second study, on yellow fever vaccine responses in identical twins. From that study: Reportedly, the response of twins' T cells to the vaccine seemed partly convergent, partly personalized.

The TCR originated in a woman aged 18 to 35 in good health. Sequenced sample: CD4+ T cells sorted from blood. V usage is TRBV29-1 and J usage is TRBJ2-1, with 8 bases aligning to TRBD1. The CDR3 spells CSVEVDRVWQFF. In DNA, the CDR3 is TGCAGCGTTGAAGTGGACAGGGTCTGGCAGTTCTTC.